The rows below give T cell receptor beta chains drawn from one sample of a study of CXCR3-negative and CXCR3-positive naive CD8 T cells. From the 5' RACE reads, TCRdb lists one entry per CDR3 protein and no DNA. The listing records about 63,000 distinct CDR3 sequences. The sample comprised naive CXCR3+ CD8+ T cells from blood. These receptor sequences come from a human donor in good health. Some clones in this sample may be carry-over from other donors' samples. Both conserved end residues are part of each CDR3. Each record gives: J gene, clone size, V gene, CDR3 protein. The size field is filled for only some rows; it gives once, few, many or a size class.

>TRBJ1-1|-|TRBV29-1
CSVEQSSNTEAFF
>TRBJ2-5|-|TRBV29-1
CSVNGLAGETQYF
>TRBJ2-7|-|TRBV11-2
CASSSPQAYEQYF
>TRBJ2-1|-|TRBV7-8
CASSATGPHTYNEQFF
>TRBJ2-5|-|TRBV29-1
CSVEWRGGPQYF
>TRBJ2-2|-|TRBV6-2/TRBV6-3
CASSYGGGINTGELFF
>TRBJ2-2|-|TRBV29-1
CSARGTTGELFF
>TRBJ2-7|-|TRBV20-1
CSARGGVAGGYEQYF
>TRBJ1-2|-|TRBV7-2
CASSPHRVNYGYTF
>TRBJ2-7|-|TRBV10-3
CATLGGPYEQYF
>TRBJ2-7|-|TRBV12-3/TRBV12-4
CASSSGTSATYEQYF
>TRBJ2-1|-|TRBV6-6
CASSKTGQPYNEQFF
>TRBJ2-7|-|TRBV2
CASKYPTYEQYF
>TRBJ2-5|-|TRBV6-2/TRBV6-3
CASSVGETQYF
>TRBJ2-3|-|TRBV20-1
CSVLGTSGGSSSTDTQYF
>TRBJ2-1|medium-sized|TRBV29-1
CSAGGLLSYNEQFF
>TRBJ2-1|-|TRBV28
CASSPRGGNNEQFF
>TRBJ2-1|-|TRBV6-5
CASSYLRGVENEQFF